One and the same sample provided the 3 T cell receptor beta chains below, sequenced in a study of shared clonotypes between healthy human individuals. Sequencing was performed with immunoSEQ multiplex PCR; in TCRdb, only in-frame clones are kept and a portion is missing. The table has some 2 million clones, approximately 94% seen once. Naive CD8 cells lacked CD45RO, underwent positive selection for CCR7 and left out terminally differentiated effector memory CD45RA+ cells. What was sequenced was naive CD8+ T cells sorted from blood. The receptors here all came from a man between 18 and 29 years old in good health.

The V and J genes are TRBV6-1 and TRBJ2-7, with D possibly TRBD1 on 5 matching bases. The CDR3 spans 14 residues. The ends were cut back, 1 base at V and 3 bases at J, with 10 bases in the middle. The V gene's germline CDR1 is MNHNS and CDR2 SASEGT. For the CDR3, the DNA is TGTGCCAGCAGTGAAGGAAACCAGGGCTACGAGCAGTACTTC. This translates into CASSEGNQGYEQYF.

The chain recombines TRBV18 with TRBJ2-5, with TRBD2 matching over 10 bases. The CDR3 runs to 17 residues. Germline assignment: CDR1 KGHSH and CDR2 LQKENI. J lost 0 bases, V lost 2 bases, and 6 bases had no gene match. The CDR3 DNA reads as TGTGCCAGCTCACCAATACTAGCGGGGTCGTACCAAGAGACCCAGTACTTC. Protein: CASSPILAGSYQETQYF.

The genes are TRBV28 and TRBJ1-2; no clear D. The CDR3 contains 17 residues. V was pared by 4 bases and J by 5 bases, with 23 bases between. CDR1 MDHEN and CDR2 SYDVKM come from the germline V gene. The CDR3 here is CASSWAREAVPGYGYTF. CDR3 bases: TGTGCCAGCAGTTGGGCTCGGGAGGCCGTGCCCGGGTATGGCTACACCTTC.